This TCR beta chain was sequenced during a study of T-cell memory formation after mild COVID-19. Study in general: The TCR clusters were mostly specific to one donor. Whole-study results and caveats: The main location of contracting CD4+ clones was CM and EM, and that of contracting CD8+ clones was EMRA.

As for this clonotype: Its specificity is unknown.

TCRalpha and TCRbeta libraries used 5'RACE with constant-segment primers and UMIs. Each CDR3 protein is one row after TCRdb ran MiXCR on the 5' RACE reads. The repertoire holds 550,000 to 700,000 distinct CDR3 sequences, with roughly 17% as singletons. The germline V gene has CDR1 MGHRA and CDR2 YSYEKL. The CDR3 length is 22 residues. J lost 2 bases, V lost 2 bases, and 21 bases had no gene match. This chain connects TRBV4-1 to TRBJ2-5; 12 bases map to TRBD2. Sample: PBMCs or a T cell subset sorted from them (not recorded which). The sequence was obtained from an adult woman who had mild COVID-19 (a few samples of this study predate the infection). Cell type and time point are not known. The CDR3 here is CASSQLRLTTSGGRSGQETQYF. CDR3 DNA sequence: TGCGCCAGCAGCCAACTTCGTCTAACCACTAGCGGGGGGCGGTCAGGGCAAGAGACCCAGTACTTC.